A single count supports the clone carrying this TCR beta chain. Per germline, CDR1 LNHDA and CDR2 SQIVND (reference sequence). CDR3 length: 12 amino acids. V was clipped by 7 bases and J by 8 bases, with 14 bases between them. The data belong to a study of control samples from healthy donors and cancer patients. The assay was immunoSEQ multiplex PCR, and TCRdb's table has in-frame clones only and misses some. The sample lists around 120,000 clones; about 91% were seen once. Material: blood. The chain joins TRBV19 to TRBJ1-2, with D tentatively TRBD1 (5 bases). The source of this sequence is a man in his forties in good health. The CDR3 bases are TGTGCCAGTAAGGCGGGACCTAAAGGCTACACCTTC. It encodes CASKAGPKGYTF.